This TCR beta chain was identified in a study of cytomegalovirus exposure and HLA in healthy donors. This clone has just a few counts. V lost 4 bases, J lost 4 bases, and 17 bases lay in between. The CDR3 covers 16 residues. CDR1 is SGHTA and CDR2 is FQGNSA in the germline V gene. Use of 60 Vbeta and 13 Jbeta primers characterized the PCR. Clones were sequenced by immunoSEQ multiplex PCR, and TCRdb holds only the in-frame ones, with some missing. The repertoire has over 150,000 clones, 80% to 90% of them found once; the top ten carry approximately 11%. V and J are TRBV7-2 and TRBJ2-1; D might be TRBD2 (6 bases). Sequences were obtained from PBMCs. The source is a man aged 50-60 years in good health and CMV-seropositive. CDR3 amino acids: CASSSRWRDGYNEQFF. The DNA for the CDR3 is TGTGCCAGCAGCTCCCGCTGGCGGGACGGGTACAATGAGCAGTTCTTC. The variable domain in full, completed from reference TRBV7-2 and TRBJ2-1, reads GAGVSQSPSNKVTEKGKDVELRCDPISGHTALYWYRQSLGQGLEFLIYFQGNSAPDKSGLPSDRFSAERTGGSVSTLTIQRTQQEDSAVYLCASSSRWRDGYNEQFFGPGTRLTVL.